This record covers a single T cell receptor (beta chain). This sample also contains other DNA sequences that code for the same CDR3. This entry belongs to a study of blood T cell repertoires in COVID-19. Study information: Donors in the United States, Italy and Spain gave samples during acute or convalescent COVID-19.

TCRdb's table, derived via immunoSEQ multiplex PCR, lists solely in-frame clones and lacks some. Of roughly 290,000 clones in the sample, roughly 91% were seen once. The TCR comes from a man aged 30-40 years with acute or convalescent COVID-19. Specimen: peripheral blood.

The DNA for the CDR3 is TGTGCCAGCAGCCAAGATAGGGGGAGGAACACTGAAGCTTTCTTT. This codes for CASSQDRGRNTEAFF. This chain uses TRBV3-1 (or the pseudogene TRBV3-2) with TRBJ1-1, with D possibly TRBD1 on 6 matching bases. CDR3 length: 15 residues. V shed 0 bases and J shed 1 base, with 9 bases lying between them. Per germline, CDR1 LGHDT and CDR2 YNNKEL (reference sequence).